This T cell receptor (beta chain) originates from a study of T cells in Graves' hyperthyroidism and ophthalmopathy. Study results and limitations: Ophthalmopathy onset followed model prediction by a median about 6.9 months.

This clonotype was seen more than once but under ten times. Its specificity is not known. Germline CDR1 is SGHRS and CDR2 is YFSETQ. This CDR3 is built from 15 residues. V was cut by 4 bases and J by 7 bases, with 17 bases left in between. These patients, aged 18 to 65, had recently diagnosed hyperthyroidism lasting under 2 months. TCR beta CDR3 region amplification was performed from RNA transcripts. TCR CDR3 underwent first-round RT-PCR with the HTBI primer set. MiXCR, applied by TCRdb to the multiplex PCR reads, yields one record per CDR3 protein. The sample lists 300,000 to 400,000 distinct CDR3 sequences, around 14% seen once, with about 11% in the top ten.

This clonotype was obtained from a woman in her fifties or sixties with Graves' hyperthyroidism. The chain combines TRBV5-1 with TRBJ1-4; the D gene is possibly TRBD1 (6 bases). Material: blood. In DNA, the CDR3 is TGCGCCAGCAGCCCCAACGGGGGGCGGGTTGAAAAACTGTTTTTT. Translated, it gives CASSPNGGRVEKLFF.